Here is one T cell receptor (beta chain) with its context. This specimen belongs to a study of control samples from healthy donors and cancer patients. The protocol was immunoSEQ multiplex PCR, while the TCRdb copy is restricted to in-frame clones and leaves out a portion. The data show about 170,000 clones, about 91% seen once. The CDR3 has 16 amino acids. Between the trimmed V and J ends, which lost 2 bases and 5 bases, there was a span of 18 bases. The V gene's germline CDR1 is LNHDA and CDR2 SQIVND (reference sequence). This chain uses TRBV19 with TRBJ1-1; the D gene is possibly TRBD1 (5 bases). The TCR comes from a woman between 25 and 40 years old in good health. Material for sequencing was blood. CDR3 region: CASSIFSGGGWTEAFF. The CDR3 region has the DNA TGTGCCAGTAGTATATTTTCGGGCGGGGGTTGGACTGAAGCTTTCTTT.